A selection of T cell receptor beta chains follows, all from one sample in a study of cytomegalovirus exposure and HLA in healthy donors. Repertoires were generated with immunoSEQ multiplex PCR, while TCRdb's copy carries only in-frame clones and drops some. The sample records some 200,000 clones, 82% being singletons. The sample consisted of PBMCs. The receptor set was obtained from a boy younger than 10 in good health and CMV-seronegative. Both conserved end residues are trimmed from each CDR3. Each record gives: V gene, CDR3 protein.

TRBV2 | ASSEGTDYGYT
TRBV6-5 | ASSFGGEQY
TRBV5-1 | ASSLGVVVGGLTDTQY
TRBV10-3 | AIRGQGTDTQY
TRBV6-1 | ASSETGGSYEQY
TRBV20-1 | SAWGAEGYT
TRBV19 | ASSIDAGLAGDNEQF
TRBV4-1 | ASSQDWEGSSYNSPLH
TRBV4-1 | ASSQLGSPGNTIY
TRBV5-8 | ASSLRQGETQY
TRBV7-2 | ASSSRRDDTGELF
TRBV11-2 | ASSLAGTGFGETQY
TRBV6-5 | ASSYGTGEYNEQF
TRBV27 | ASSPGQGPSYEQY
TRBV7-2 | ASSLASGLEGSYEQY
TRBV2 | ASIKGAFYNSPLH
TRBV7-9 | ASSLTENNSPLH
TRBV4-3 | ASSQDITGTYEQY
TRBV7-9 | ATTGGYNSPLH
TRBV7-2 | ASSRLAGARGYT
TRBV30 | AWSATTGGGREKLF
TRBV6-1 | ASSENRGHQPQH
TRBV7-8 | ASSSPAGRSMNTEAF
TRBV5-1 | ASSPGTAKETQY
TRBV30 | AWTTGLTSYNEQF
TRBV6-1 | ANSRDRGGEQF
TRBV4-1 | ASSQEEGAGGRDTQY
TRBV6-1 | ASSDRDRGRRASEQY
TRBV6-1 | ASSDRPDSKNIQY
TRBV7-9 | ASSERGGVYNEQF
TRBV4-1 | ASSHKEGLTNTEAF
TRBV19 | ASSTAGTGDSYEQY
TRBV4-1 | ASSDRENSPLH
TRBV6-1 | ASSEAGGVTGELF
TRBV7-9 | SSSLDPGGNSYT
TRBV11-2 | ASSFLAGGRTDTQY
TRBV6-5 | ASSPQGGNTEAF
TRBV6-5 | ASSPGGARNEQF
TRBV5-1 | ASSLDVADEKLF
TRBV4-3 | ASSQEAGHYNSPLH
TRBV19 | ASSIIRGDQPQH
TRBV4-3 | ASSQAPGAIGGTQY
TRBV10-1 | ASRGQGGEKLF
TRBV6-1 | ASSELELPWYGYT
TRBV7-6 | ASSLRTGDSPLH
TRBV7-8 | ASSFNVQRETQY
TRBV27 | ASRTDRGIGEQY
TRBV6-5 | ASSLAGGEETQY
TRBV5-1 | ASSPGTSSYEQY
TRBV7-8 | ASSLAALAGNTDTQY
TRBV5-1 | ASRVSGTGNYYGYT
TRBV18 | ASSTDRINTGELF
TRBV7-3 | ASSSTGADTEAF
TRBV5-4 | ASSLGLAGDEQF
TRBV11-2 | ASTPGAGGTEQY
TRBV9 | ASSVEGVDSPLH
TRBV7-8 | ASSSVRARNQPQH
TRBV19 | ASNGGIGNQPQH
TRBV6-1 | ASSDLGTGSYEQY